The clone carrying this T cell receptor beta chain has just a few counts. The antigen is undetermined. Primers for the PCR totalled 60 Vbeta and 13 Jbeta. Produced via immunoSEQ multiplex PCR; TCRdb's table is partial and in-frame only. This table holds around 69,000 clones, roughly 67% found once. Germline trimming cut 4 bases from V and 2 bases from J; bases unmatched to any gene: 8. Germline assignment: CDR1 SNHLY and CDR2 FYNNEI. The CDR3 length is 16 residues. This sample was taken from a study of cytomegalovirus exposure and HLA in healthy donors. On the study more broadly: Around 85 million unique TCR sequences came from HLA-typed donors in an early release. Study-level points and caveats: Earlier analysis found most TCR beta V segments productive about 87% or about 30% of the time. It was reportedly the case that the classifier diagnosed cytomegalovirus status with high specificity and sensitivity.

This TCR was recovered from a middle-aged man in good health and CMV-seropositive. The sample was PBMCs. The chain carries TRBV2 and TRBJ1-3; 7 bases match TRBD1. The DNA for the CDR3 is TGTGCCAGCAGTGTTCAAGGGACAGTGGCTGGAAACACCATATATTTT. Encoded protein: CASSVQGTVAGNTIYF.